These 3 T cell receptor beta chains originate from one sample sequenced in a study of OX40 agonist ivuxolimab in advanced cancers. Library generation was performed with the immunoSEQ multiplex PCR assay. TCRdb took over this immuneACCESS table, retaining in-frame rearrangements with V and J assigned. Such tables are incomplete; in checked studies, under half of the missing clones stem from an unresolved V gene, and the remainder is unexplained. The sample table lists 55,000 to 75,000 clones, around four fifths of them with a count of one. The ten largest clones take up approximately 2.4% of the sample. This specimen consisted of CD4+ or CD8+ T cells sorted from blood, obtained in a trial of the OX40 agonist ivuxolimab. The source is an adult with an advanced solid tumor such as melanoma, head and neck, liver or kidney cancer.

V usage is TRBV30 and J usage is TRBJ1-1; D is ambiguous. Germline V gives CDR1 GTSNPN, CDR2 SVGIG (reference sequence). CDR3 length equals 12 residues. V was cut by 0 bases and J by 0 bases, with 2 bases left in between. Here the CDR3 reads CAWSVLNTEAFF. The CDR3 coding sequence is TGTGCCTGGAGTGTATTGAACACTGAAGCTTTCTTT.

V gene TRBV10-2 combines with J gene TRBJ2-7; D assignment may be TRBD1 or TRBD2 (5 bases each). CDR3 size: 13 residues. Germline values: CDR1 WSHSY, CDR2 SAAADI. Trimming removed 6 bases at V and 4 bases at J, with 13 bases between. This chain's CDR3 is CASRGVPEYEQYF. For the CDR3, the DNA is TGCGCCAGCAGGGGGGTCCCGGAGTACGAGCAGTACTTC.

V gene TRBV6-5 combines with J gene TRBJ2-6, with D uncertain. Per germline, CDR1 MNHEY and CDR2 SVGAGI. Deletions cut 6 bases from V and 8 bases from J, with 14 bases between. The CDR3 spans 14 residues. The CDR3, as DNA: TGTGCCAGCAGCACTCTCAGCCTATCCAACGTCCTGACTTTC. Protein sequence: CASSTLSLSNVLTF.